This note documents a single TCR beta chain sequence. Combining a sample-barcoded 5' primer with a J-beta primer mix, a second PCR ran for about 7 to 12 cycles. CDR3-containing paired-end reads numbering at least 2.5 million came from each sample. TCRdb redid the calling of the 5' RACE reads with MiXCR, one entry per CDR3 protein. The sample consists of 1.5 million to 2 million distinct CDR3 sequences, just under 50% of them appearing once. The sample originates from a study of blood T cells in healthy people across ages. Study at large: Per every two T cells, about one barcoded beta molecule was captured by template switching.

CDR3 size: 14 residues. V was cut by 9 bases and J by 0 bases, with 12 bases left in between. What was sequenced was blood. This receptor was obtained from a woman in her thirties or forties in good health. The rearrangement uses TRBV12-3 or TRBV12-4 and TRBJ2-1; D is undetermined. The CDR3 region is CASLQSSSYNEQFF. For the CDR3, the DNA is TGTGCCAGTCTTCAATCGAGCTCCTACAATGAGCAGTTCTTC.